The next 30 T cell receptor beta chains were all read from a single sample in a study of patients and donors after allogeneic stem cell transplantation. MiXCR was run by TCRdb on the RT-PCR reads, yielding one entry per CDR3 protein. The repertoire includes some 960,000 distinct CDR3 sequences, about a sixth of them detected once, and 6% sits in the top ten. The sequenced sample was blood, either unsorted or a sorted T cell fraction (not recorded which). The receptors derive from a human donor who was either an allogeneic HSCT recipient or a stem cell or donor lymphocyte infusion donor (not recorded which). It is not recorded whose cells these are; they may come from a transplant donor.

This clonotype was seen a few times. The chain is built from TRBV27 and TRBJ2-7; D assignment may be TRBD1 or TRBD2 (6 bases each). The V end was cut by 2 bases, the J end by 6 bases, with 23 bases between. The CDR3 is 17 residues long. From germline, CDR1 is MNHEY and CDR2 SMNVEV (reference sequence). CDR3 in DNA: TGTGCCAGCAGTTTACAACTCCACGGGGGCTACGCCACCGAGCAGTACTTC. It is translated as CASSLQLHGGYATEQYF.

The genes are TRBV7-9 and TRBJ2-4; D call uncertain. Deletions cut 1 base from V and 8 bases from J, with 12 bases between. The germline CDR1 and CDR2 sequences are SEHNR and FQNEAQ (reference sequence). This CDR3 spans 14 amino acids. The CDR3 nucleotides read TGTGCCAGCAGCTTAGAGGGCTACCGGGACATTCAGTACTTC. This translates into CASSLEGYRDIQYF.

CDR3 in DNA: TGTGCCAGCTCACCACTCGGGGTGGGCGAGCAGTACTTC. It codes for CASSPLGVGEQYF. The chain combines TRBV18 with TRBJ2-7, with D tentatively TRBD2 (5 bases). The CDR3 spans 13 residues. V was pared by 1 base and J by 6 bases, with 10 bases between. Germline values: CDR1 KGHSH, CDR2 LQKENI.

Regarding this clonotype: Since no conserved phenylalanine or tryptophan closes the CDR3, a read error is the likely cause. The chain joins TRBV6-1 to TRBJ1-2; TRBD1 matches at 8 bases. J lost 7 bases, V lost 5 bases, and 9 bases had no gene match. The CDR3 extends over 14 amino acids. The germline V gene has CDR1 MNHNS and CDR2 SASEGT. The CDR3 nucleotides read TGTGCCAGCAGTACCAGCCAACAGGGGGGTGGCTACACCATC. As protein: CASSTSQQGGGYTI.

This clonotype was detected only a few times. The rearrangement uses TRBV12-3 or TRBV12-4 and TRBJ1-6; 7 bases fit TRBD1. With V trimmed by 3 bases and J by 8 bases, 1 base remained unmatched. CDR3 length: 13 residues. This chain's CDR3 is CASSLQGDSPLHF. The CDR3, as DNA: TGTGCCAGCAGTTTGCAGGGGGATTCACCCCTCCACTTT.

The V gene is TRBV4-3, the J gene TRBJ1-1; D unresolved. CDR1 is LGHNA, CDR2 YSLEER, per germline. CDR3 size: 14 residues. Deletions cut 4 bases from V and 7 bases from J, with 16 bases between. Here the CDR3 DNA reads TGCGCCAGCAGCCGCTCAGTGAGTCCTTTTGAAGCTTTCTTT. Translated: CASSRSVSPFEAFF.

This clonotype has ten or more counts. The chain is built from TRBV12-3 or TRBV12-4 and TRBJ1-5; no firm D call. V was clipped by 7 bases and J by 0 bases, with 4 bases between them. This CDR3 has 12 amino acids. The CDR3 bases are TGTGCCAGCAAATATAGCAATCAGCCCCAGCATTTT. Amino acid sequence: CASKYSNQPQHF.

The chain uses TRBV19 and TRBJ2-1, with 8 bases that match TRBD2. The germline CDR1 and CDR2 sequences are LNHDA and SQIVND (reference sequence). There are 15 residues in the CDR3. V gave up 6 bases and J gave up 9 bases; unmatched junction bases: 13. The CDR3 is CASRNGRAFSSEQFF. In nucleotides, the CDR3 is TGTGCCAGTAGAAACGGGAGGGCCTTCTCAAGTGAGCAGTTCTTC.

V and J are TRBV5-1 and TRBJ1-2; the match to TRBD1 covers 7 bases. The CDR3 is 15 amino acids. Germline CDR1 and CDR2: SGHRS and YFSETQ. The J segment lost 0 bases and the V segment lost 0 bases, leaving 2 bases of the junction unmatched. This chain's CDR3 is CASSLEGAANYGYTF. The CDR3 nucleotides are TGCGCCAGCAGCTTGGAGGGGGCGGCTAACTATGGCTACACCTTC.

This clonotype occurred a few times. This chain joins TRBV5-8 and TRBJ1-5; unclear D gene. The CDR3 is 14 residues long. V lost 1 base, J lost 4 bases, and 9 bases lay in between. Germline lookup yields CDR1 SGHTS and CDR2 YDEGEE. The DNA of the CDR3 is TGTGCCAGCAGCTTGAAACTAGCAAATCAGCCCCAGCATTTT. This translates into CASSLKLANQPQHF.

The genes are TRBV5-8 and TRBJ2-4, with no clear D. This CDR3 contains 17 residues. Germline-derived CDR1 and CDR2 are SGHTS and YDEGEE. V lost 0 bases and J 0 bases, leaving 13 bases between the germline ends. The DNA of the CDR3 is TGTGCCAGCAGCTTGGGCAATCCACCCTTAGCCAAAAACATTCAGTACTTC. Its translation is CASSLGNPPLAKNIQYF.

This chain joins TRBV29-1 and TRBJ2-3, with unresolved D. Germline values: CDR1 SQVTM, CDR2 ANQGSEA. Trimming took off 7 bases at V and 4 bases at J, with 18 bases between the two ends. This CDR3 spans 14 amino acids. The CDR3 sequence: CSEKGSTTSDTQYF. The CDR3 DNA is TGCAGCGAGAAAGGTAGTACTACCTCAGATACGCAGTATTTT.

This clonotype was detected only a few times. Written as DNA, the CDR3 is TGCAGCGTTGATGGGGGGAGTCGCGTACCAGATACGCAGTATTTT. This gives the protein CSVDGGSRVPDTQYF. This sequence joins TRBV29-1 and TRBJ2-3, with a possible D match to TRBD2 (6 bases). Germline V gives CDR1 SQVTM, CDR2 ANQGSEA. V was cut by 3 bases and J by 4 bases, with 17 bases left in between. The CDR3 has 15 residues.

In the case of this clonotype: A junction boundary mismatches the germline segment, possibly from a read error. V usage is TRBV6-5 and J usage is TRBJ1-2; 8 nucleotides match TRBD1. CDR1 is MNHEY, CDR2 SVGAGI, per germline. The CDR3 consists of 14 residues. The CDR3 DNA reads as TGCGCCAGCAGCTACGGACAGGGCCCCTATGGCTACACCTTC. It specifies CASSYGQGPYGYTF.

This clonotype was observed a few times. The gene calls are TRBV6-2 or TRBV6-3 and TRBJ2-2; 9 bases fit TRBD1. This CDR3 contains 16 residues. Germline values: CDR1 MNHEY, CDR2 SVGEGT. V was clipped by 6 bases and J by 5 bases; unmatched bases: 10. CDR3 region: CASSTTGGVSTGELFF. The CDR3 coding sequence is TGTGCCAGCAGCACCACAGGGGGCGTGAGTACCGGGGAGCTGTTTTTT.

This CDR3 reads CASWGVVDRGFYGYTF. DNA for the CDR3: TGCGCCAGCTGGGGAGTCGTGGACAGAGGATTCTATGGCTACACCTTC. This chain joins TRBV5-1 and TRBJ1-2; the D gene is possibly TRBD1 (6 bases). This CDR3 is built from 16 residues. CDR1 SGHRS and CDR2 YFSETQ come from the germline V gene. Trimming took off 7 bases at V and 4 bases at J, with 23 bases between the two ends.

This clonotype was detected a few times. This sequence joins TRBV6-1 and TRBJ2-2; weak D call: TRBD2 (7 bases). This CDR3 has 16 amino acids. Trimming took 10 bases from V and 5 from J, leaving 23 bases between them. Germline values: CDR1 MNHNS, CDR2 SASEGT. CDR3: CATQAEGGVRTGELFF. CDR3 coding DNA: TGTGCCACCCAGGCCGAGGGGGGGGTAAGAACCGGGGAGCTGTTTTTT.

This clonotype has more than one count but fewer than ten. This chain joins TRBV11-2 and TRBJ1-2; D call uncertain. This CDR3 spans 16 amino acids. The germline CDR1 and CDR2 sequences are SGHAT and FQNNGV. Trimming took 0 bases from V and 0 from J, leaving 11 bases between them. Here the CDR3 DNA reads TGTGCCAGCAGCTTAGATTTTTTGGTCTCTAACTATGGCTACACCTTC. This codes for CASSLDFLVSNYGYTF.

The chain joins TRBV7-3 to TRBJ1-2; no clear D. Trimming removed 5 bases at V and 6 bases at J, with 19 bases between. CDR1 is SGHTA and CDR2 is FQGTGA in the germline V gene. The CDR3 covers 15 residues. This CDR3 is CASSASPGLEDGYTF. DNA for the CDR3: TGTGCCAGCAGCGCCTCTCCAGGACTCGAGGATGGCTACACCTTC.

The chain couples TRBV12-3 or TRBV12-4 to TRBJ1-2, with a weak D call TRBD1 (6 bases). There are 12 residues in the CDR3. V dropped 7 bases and J dropped 7 bases, with 13 bases sitting between them. The CDR3 nucleotides read TGTGCCAGCACCCTCACAGGGTTTGGCTACACCTTC. This codes for CASTLTGFGYTF.

This clonotype was observed a handful of times. This chain joins TRBV20-1 and TRBJ2-3; D remains unclear. CDR3 length: 11 residues. CDR1 DFQATT and CDR2 SNEGSKA come from the germline V gene (reference sequence). The V end was cut by 4 bases, the J end by 4 bases, with 6 bases between. CDR3 sequence reads: CSAMAADTQYF. The CDR3 DNA reads TGCAGTGCTATGGCGGCAGATACGCAGTATTTT.

J is TRBJ2-7 and V is TRBV2; D gene unclear. V gave up 2 bases and J gave up 0 bases, with 2 bases separating them. The CDR3 sequence is 12 residues long. Germline V gene data show CDR1 as SNHLY and CDR2 as FYNNEI. The CDR3 loop is CASSEFSYEQYF. The CDR3 DNA sequence: TGTGCCAGCAGTGAATTCTCCTACGAGCAGTACTTC.

This clonotype has at least ten counts. The rearrangement joins TRBV29-1 to TRBJ2-1; D remains unclear. The germline V gene encodes CDR1 SQVTM and CDR2 ANQGSEA. This CDR3 has 12 residues. Trimming shortened V by 0 bases and J by 7 bases, and 7 bases separated the two germline ends. CDR3 in amino acids: CSVEDFGNEQFF. The CDR3 DNA sequence: TGCAGCGTTGAAGATTTTGGGAATGAGCAGTTCTTC.

This clonotype turned up a few times. J is TRBJ1-4 and V is TRBV11-1, with 7 bases fitting TRBD1. Germline V gene lookup returns CDR1 SGHAT and CDR2 FQDESV (reference sequence). V lost 6 bases and J lost 5; bases outside the gene matches: 18. The CDR3 loop spans 18 amino acids. The CDR3 here is CASSSKIIPRTGNEKLFF. Here the CDR3 DNA reads TGTGCCAGCAGTTCGAAAATAATCCCCCGGACAGGCAATGAAAAACTGTTTTTT.

This clonotype was found a few times. The chain couples TRBV7-9 to TRBJ2-7; TRBD1 aligns across 9 bases. V dropped 6 bases and J dropped 5; count of bases not matched to a gene: 8. Looked up from germline, CDR1 is SEHNR and CDR2 is FQNEAQ (reference sequence). This CDR3 region has 14 residues. Here the CDR3 DNA reads TGTGCCAGCAGGAGAGGGACAGGGAGCCACGAGCAGTACTTC. Its translation is CASRRGTGSHEQYF.

This clonotype was detected only a few times. CDR3 nucleotide sequence: TGCGCCAGCAGCCAAGAGATCCGGACGGGCTACACCTTC. This codes for CASSQEIRTGYTF. The rearrangement uses TRBV4-3 and TRBJ1-2; no firm D call. V lost 0 bases, J lost 8 bases, and 10 bases lay in between. Germline CDR1 is LGHNA and CDR2 is YSLEER. The CDR3 extends over 13 amino acids.

The V and J genes are TRBV12-3 or TRBV12-4 and TRBJ1-1; 9 bases are shared with TRBD1. J was trimmed by 1 base and V by 6 bases; bases with no gene match: 6. CDR3 length equals 15 residues. The CDR3 protein is CASSPGQGKNTEAFF. CDR3 sequence (DNA): TGTGCCAGCAGCCCCGGACAGGGGAAGAACACTGAAGCTTTCTTT.

There are a few counts of this clonotype. The rearrangement uses TRBV12-5 and TRBJ2-7; D may match TRBD1 or TRBD2 (5 bases each). Trimming shortened V by 0 bases and J by 6 bases, and 15 bases separated the two germline ends. Germline V gene sequence: CDR1 LGHNT, CDR2 FRNRAP. The CDR3 contains 15 residues. Here the CDR3 DNA reads TGTGCTAGTGGTTTGGTACTCAAAGGGGCGGGCGAGCAGTACTTC. Amino acid sequence: CASGLVLKGAGEQYF.

The chain is built from TRBV12-3 or TRBV12-4 and TRBJ2-1; 9 bases map to TRBD2. This CDR3 spans 15 amino acids. J gave up 4 bases and V 3 bases, and 4 bases lay outside the gene matches. The CDR3 spells CASSFSLAGYNEQFF. The CDR3 DNA follows: TGTGCCAGCAGTTTCTCCCTAGCGGGATACAATGAGCAGTTCTTC.

The chain combines TRBV19 with TRBJ1-6; no reliable D call. Germline assignment: CDR1 LNHDA and CDR2 SQIVND (reference sequence). This CDR3 is built from 12 residues. V dropped 1 base and J dropped 10 bases, with 5 bases sitting between them. CDR3 protein: CASSIGGSPLHF. CDR3 sequence (DNA): TGTGCCAGTAGTATAGGCGGCTCACCCCTCCACTTT. The full variable domain, its missing parts supplied by reference TRBV19 and TRBJ1-6, is DGGITQSPKYLFRKEGQNVTLSCEQNLNHDAMYWYRQDPGQGLRLIYYSQIVNDFQKGDIAEGYSVSREKKESFPLTVTSAQKNPTAFYLCASSIGGSPLHFGNGTRLTVT.